This TCR beta chain originates from a study of shared clonotypes between healthy human individuals. On the study more broadly: The donor pool was made up of two women and a few men aged 18 to 49.

As to this clone: Its target is unknown.

The method was immunoSEQ multiplex PCR; TCRdb's version includes in-frame clones alone and lacks a portion of them. The profile shows more than 500,000 clones, approximately 95% of them singletons. CDR1 SGHTA and CDR2 FQGNSA come from the germline V gene. This CDR3 has 14 amino acids. V was cut by 1 base and J by 11 bases, with 14 bases left in between. Donation came from healthy HIV-negative adults that had no recent acute infections or vaccinations. Study observations and caveats: Blood was the sole source, and tissue repertoires probably differ. Clonotype sharing across a few donors was observed for 4.5% to 6.5% of naive CD4 clonotypes.

This receptor was obtained from a woman in her thirties in good health. Sample: naive CD4+ T cells sorted from blood. Subset defined: CD45RA+ positively selected. This chain connects TRBV7-2 to TRBJ1-4, with a tentative D call TRBD1 (5 bases). The CDR3 DNA sequence: TGTGCCAGCAGCTTAGGGTTTGGGGCGTCCAAACTGTTTTTT. Its translation: CASSLGFGASKLFF.